This TCR beta chain was observed in a study of cytomegalovirus exposure and HLA in healthy donors. Whole-study results and caveats: Presence/absence results assume similar sequencing depth per donor, which may not hold. Most CMV-associated TCR beta chains were later found to appear HLA-restricted. Rarity held for most TCR sequences, but there were some public TCRs that occurred in many donors. A few of the chains that were CMV-associated were confirmed in vitro to be specific for CMV antigens.

CDR3 length: 15 amino acids. Trimming took off 2 bases at V and 3 bases at J, with 11 bases between the two ends. Germline values: CDR1 SNHLY, CDR2 FYNNEI. PCR amplification relied on 60 Vbeta primers (plus 13 Jbeta primers). The protocol was immunoSEQ multiplex PCR, while the TCRdb copy is restricted to in-frame clones and leaves out a portion. The data hold 75,000 to 100,000 clones, with roughly 79% observed a single time. As to this clone: Antigen specificity is unknown.

This clonotype was obtained from a woman aged 65 to 85 in good health and CMV-seropositive. V gene TRBV2 combines with J gene TRBJ1-5; the D is unclear. The sequencing sample was made of PBMCs. CDR3 in amino acids: CASSEFGLDNQPQHF. The CDR3 DNA reads as TGTGCCAGCAGTGAATTTGGTTTAGACAATCAGCCCCAGCATTTT.